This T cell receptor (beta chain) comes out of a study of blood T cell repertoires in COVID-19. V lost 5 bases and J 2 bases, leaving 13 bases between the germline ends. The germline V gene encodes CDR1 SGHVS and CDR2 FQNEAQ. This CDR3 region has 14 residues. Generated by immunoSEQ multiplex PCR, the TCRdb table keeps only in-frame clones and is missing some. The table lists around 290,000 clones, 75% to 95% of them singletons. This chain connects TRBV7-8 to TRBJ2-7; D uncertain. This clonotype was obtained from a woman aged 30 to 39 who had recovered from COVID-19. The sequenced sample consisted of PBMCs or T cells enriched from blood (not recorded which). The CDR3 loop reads CASSPTAQAYEQYF. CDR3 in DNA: TGTGCCAGCAGCCCGACGGCTCAGGCCTACGAGCAGTACTTC.